This T cell receptor beta chain was captured by sequencing in a study of cytomegalovirus exposure and HLA in healthy donors. As for the study in general: The same platform used for the approximately 700 first-cohort repertoires was also used for the 130 or so validation repertoires, as a later analysis reported.

TCRdb keeps only in-frame clones here, not all; method: immunoSEQ multiplex PCR. The table includes 57,000 or so clones, 90% to 96% detected once. The donors were in the approximately 120-subject validation cohort, distinct from the approximately 730-subject first cohort. V lost 2 bases to trimming and J lost 0 bases; unmatched junction nucleotides: 4. From germline, CDR1 is MGHRA and CDR2 YSYEKL. The CDR3 has 16 amino acids. A word on this clone: Its antigen is as yet unknown.

Findings and caveats of the study: A list of 164 TCR beta chains associated with cytomegalovirus was given. Rarity held for most TCR sequences, but there were some public TCRs that occurred in many donors.

The chain joins TRBV4-1 to TRBJ2-1; 7 bases fit TRBD2. Sequenced: PBMCs. The clonotype originates from a man aged 18 to 30 in good health and CMV-seronegative. The CDR3 DNA reads TGCGCCAGCAGCCAATTGGGGACTAACTCCTACAATGAGCAGTTCTTC. The encoded protein is CASSQLGTNSYNEQFF.